These 26 T cell receptor beta chains share one sample of origin, sequenced in a study of metastatic and nonmetastatic thyroid tumors. TCRdb used MiXCR to call clones anew from the PCR reads. There are approximately 10,000 clones in the sample; roughly 21% occur only once, and roughly a sixth lies in the top ten. Thyroid surgery had not been preceded by any treatment in any patient. The material sequenced was adjacent normal tissue. All receptors derive from a female donor with papillary thyroid cancer or a benign thyroid nodule (not recorded which). Some clones in this sample may be carry-over from other donors' samples.

This clone was recorded many times. J is TRBJ1-4 and V is TRBV7-9, with a tentative D call TRBD1 (5 bases). The CDR3 contains 15 residues. V lost 5 bases, J lost 0 bases, and 10 bases lay in between. In germline, CDR1 is SEHNR, CDR2 FQNEAQ (reference sequence). CDR3 sequence: CASSPPGATNEKLFF. CDR3 DNA sequence: TGTGCCAGCAGCCCTCCGGGGGCAACTAATGAAAAACTGTTTTTT. The full variable domain, rest sourced from reference TRBV7-9 and TRBJ1-4, is DTGVSQNPRHKITKRGQNVTFRCDPISEHNRLYWYRQTLGQGPEFLTYFQNEAQLEKSRLLSDRFSAERPKGSFSTLEIQRTEQGDSAMYLCASSPPGATNEKLFFGSGTQLSVL.

About this clone: The same CDR3 also results from other DNA sequences found in this sample. This sequence joins TRBV5-1 and TRBJ1-2; D call uncertain. CDR1 is SGHRS, CDR2 YFSETQ, per germline. This CDR3 is built from 16 residues. V lost 1 base and J 0 bases, leaving 13 bases between the germline ends. The chain's CDR3 is CASSLNPVGANYGYTF. In nucleotides, the CDR3 is TGCGCCAGCAGCTTGAATCCTGTTGGAGCTAACTATGGCTACACCTTC.

With respect to this clone: One end of the junction is discordant with germline, which a read error may explain. The gene calls are TRBV7-2 and TRBJ1-6, with a possible D match to TRBD1 (6 bases). Looked up from germline, CDR1 is SGHTA and CDR2 is FQGNSA. The CDR3 has 14 residues. CDR3 loop: CAGRQATTRGPLNF. The CDR3 DNA is TGTGCCGGCAGGCAAGCGACGACACGGGGGCCCCTCAACTTT.

By proportion, this clone is medium-sized. The chain employs TRBV24-1 and TRBJ2-3; D perhaps matches TRBD2 (5 bases). Germline CDR1 reads KGHDR; CDR2 reads SFDVKD. This CDR3 is built from 15 residues. V lost 3 bases and J lost 5, with 14 bases in between. CDR3 loop: CATSDNAPGGDTQYF. CDR3 DNA sequence: TGTGCCACCAGTGATAACGCCCCAGGAGGAGATACGCAGTATTTT.

This sequence joins TRBV7-2 and TRBJ2-5; D not certain. V lost 5 bases and J lost 4, with 14 bases in between. The CDR3 extends over 14 amino acids. The germline V gene encodes CDR1 SGHTA and CDR2 FQGNSA. The CDR3 sequence is CASSTRVLRETQYF. CDR3 nucleotide sequence: TGTGCCAGCAGCACACGGGTATTACGAGAGACCCAGTACTTC.

This clone was detected a few times. The chain has TRBV28 and TRBJ1-2; TRBD1 matches at 9 bases. Germline V gene lookup returns CDR1 MDHEN and CDR2 SYDVKM. This CDR3 is built from 15 residues. V dropped 1 base and J dropped 2; count of bases not matched to a gene: 2. For the CDR3, the DNA is TGTGCCAGCAGTTTATCACAGGGGGCGAACTATGGCTACACCTTC. Amino acids: CASSLSQGANYGYTF.

The table lists this clone with a count of one. The chain links TRBV20-1 to TRBJ1-6; the D is unclear. Trimming took off 6 bases at V and 9 bases at J, with 24 bases between the two ends. The CDR3 runs to 16 residues. Germline V gives CDR1 DFQATT, CDR2 SNEGSKA (reference sequence). CDR3 sequence: CSAPFGWPPGCSPLHF. CDR3 DNA sequence: TGCAGTGCCCCATTCGGTTGGCCGCCGGGGTGTTCACCCCTCCACTTT.

This clone is categorized as medium-sized. V is TRBV10-3 and J is TRBJ1-2, with D maybe TRBD1 (6 bases). Between the trimmed V and J ends, which lost 4 bases and 8 bases, there was a span of 14 bases. The CDR3 covers 13 residues. From germline, CDR1 is ENHRY and CDR2 SYGVKD. The CDR3 region has the DNA TGTGCCATCAGTGCGGGACAATTACCCGGCTACACCTTC. It is translated as CAISAGQLPGYTF.

This clone came up many times. The chain joins TRBV11-3 to TRBJ2-3; 8 nucleotides line up with TRBD2. The CDR3 has 16 residues. V trimming: 5 bases; J trimming: 6 bases; junction bases outside the gene matches: 13. The germline gives CDR1 SGHNT, CDR2 YENEEA. The CDR3 DNA is TGTGCCAGCAGCCTCGGGGGGGCGGGGGCCCCGGATACGCAGTATTTT. It specifies CASSLGGAGAPDTQYF.

This clone is medium-sized by share. The chain carries TRBV12-3 or TRBV12-4 and TRBJ1-2; TRBD1 matches 7 bases. This CDR3 comprises 13 residues. V lost 4 bases and J lost 13; bases outside the gene matches: 12. The CDR3 here is CASSWGDSSVSTF. CDR3 DNA: TGTGCCAGCAGTTGGGGGGACAGTTCGGTTTCCACCTTC.

This clone was observed many times. The J gene is TRBJ2-3, the V gene TRBV7-2; maybe TRBD1 (6 bases). The CDR3 totals 14 residues. Per the germline V gene, CDR1 is SGHTA and CDR2 is FQGNSA. Trimming removed 5 bases from V and 3 bases from J, with 12 bases in between. The CDR3 is CASSREQGTDTQYF. The CDR3 coding sequence is TGTGCCAGCAGCAGAGAACAGGGTACAGATACGCAGTATTTT.

There are many counts of this clone. V usage is TRBV3-1 and J usage is TRBJ2-1; unclear D gene. The V gene's germline CDR1 is LGHDT and CDR2 YNNKEL (reference sequence). The CDR3 is made up of 12 amino acids. Trimming took off 3 bases at V and 7 bases at J, with 7 bases between the two ends. The CDR3 coding sequence is TGTGCCAGCAGCCAGCTATGGAATGAGCAGTTCTTC. It translates to CASSQLWNEQFF.

This rearrangement joins TRBV6-5 to TRBJ1-6, with D possibly matching TRBD1 (5 bases). The CDR3 runs 17 residues. CDR1 and CDR2 from the germline V gene are MNHEY and SVGAGI. V dropped 6 bases and J dropped 6 bases, with 21 bases sitting between them. The CDR3 region has the DNA TGTGCCAGCAGCTCCTCCTCAGGGAGTTCTAGTAATTCACCCCTCCACTTT. Protein sequence: CASSSSSGSSSNSPLHF.

Relative to its sample, this clone is medium-sized. The chain recombines TRBV11-1 with TRBJ1-2; 10 bases agree with TRBD1. The CDR3 is 18 amino acids. V gave up 3 bases and J gave up 4 bases; unmatched junction bases: 14. CDR1 and CDR2 from the germline V gene are SGHAT and FQDESV (reference sequence). In DNA form, the CDR3 reads TGTGCCAGCAGCTTTAGCCCCGGGACAGGGGATAGGGGCTATGGCTACACCTTC. Translating gives CASSFSPGTGDRGYGYTF.

V usage is TRBV7-2 and J usage is TRBJ2-7; TRBD1 is a possible D gene (6 bases). There are 13 residues in the CDR3. Germline CDR1 and CDR2: SGHTA and FQGNSA. Trimming shortened V by 1 base and J by 4 bases, and 8 bases separated the two germline ends. The CDR3 region is CASSLVGGYEQYF. The CDR3 region has the DNA TGTGCCAGCAGCTTAGTAGGGGGTTACGAGCAGTACTTC.

The table lists this clone with many counts. The genes are TRBV18 and TRBJ1-1; weak D call: TRBD1 (6 bases). Trimming took 8 bases from V and 7 from J, leaving 11 bases between them. This CDR3 contains 11 residues. Germline values: CDR1 KGHSH, CDR2 LQKENI. The CDR3 is CASQGGDEAFF. In DNA, the CDR3 is TGTGCCAGCCAAGGGGGTGATGAAGCTTTCTTT.

This clone has a handful of counts. The chain carries TRBV6-1 and TRBJ1-2; the D is unclear. The CDR3 covers 10 residues. V shed 10 bases and J shed 9 bases, with 12 bases lying between them. Germline CDR1 MNHNS, CDR2 SASEGT. The CDR3 spells CATEVRSYTF. The CDR3 region has the DNA TGTGCCACCGAAGTAAGGAGCTACACCTTC.

The sample holds many counts of this clone. The chain joins TRBV7-6 to TRBJ2-6; either TRBD1 or TRBD2 may fit D (6 bases each). In germline, CDR1 is SGHVS, CDR2 FNYEAQ. The CDR3 is 17 residues long. The ends were cut back, 2 bases at V and 2 bases at J, with 13 bases in the middle. The DNA of the CDR3 is TGTGCCAGCAGCTTATGGGGGGCGGTCGCTGGGGCCAACGTCCTGACTTTC. This encodes CASSLWGAVAGANVLTF.

This clone came up a few times. The chain uses TRBV20-1 and TRBJ2-7; D possibly corresponds to TRBD1 (5 bases). V was clipped by 0 bases and J by 12 bases, with 18 bases between them. This CDR3 has 13 residues. CDR1 is DFQATT, CDR2 SNEGSKA, per germline (reference sequence). CDR3 in amino acids: CSARDARQWGAYF. CDR3 bases: TGCAGTGCTAGAGATGCCCGACAGTGGGGCGCGTACTTC.

This clone was recorded many times. The rearrangement uses TRBV30 and TRBJ2-3, with a tentative D call TRBD2 (5 bases). Germline V gives CDR1 GTSNPN, CDR2 SVGIG (reference sequence). Between the trimmed V and J ends, which lost 1 base and 9 bases, there was a span of 8 bases. CDR3 length equals 11 residues. CDR3 nucleotides: TGTGCCTGGAGTGGGCAGCGGACGCAGTATTTT. It yields the protein CAWSGQRTQYF. The whole variable domain, filled in from reference TRBV30 and TRBJ2-3, reads SQTIHQWPATLVQPVGSPLSLECTVEGTSNPNLYWYRQAAGRGLQLLFYSVGIGQISSEVPQNLSASRPQDRQFILSSKKLLLSDSGFYLCAWSGQRTQYFGPGTRLTVL.

This clone was detected only once. This chain links TRBV20-1 with TRBJ1-2; maybe TRBD1 (5 bases). Germline loops: CDR1 DFQATT, CDR2 SNEGSKA (reference sequence). V was clipped by 3 bases and J by 1 base, with 12 bases between them. The CDR3 loop spans 14 amino acids. The CDR3 protein is CSASGDSVNYGYTF. DNA of the CDR3: TGCAGTGCTAGCGGAGACAGTGTTAACTATGGCTACACCTTC.

This clone has a single count. The chain recombines TRBV5-1 with TRBJ2-7; 8 positions match TRBD1. Germline CDR1 is SGHRS and CDR2 is YFSETQ. CDR3 length: 15 amino acids. Germline trimming cut 4 bases from V and 1 base from J; bases unmatched to any gene: 7. The CDR3 loop is CASSRPDRGSYEQYF. The CDR3 coding sequence is TGCGCCAGCAGCCGTCCTGACAGGGGATCCTACGAGCAGTACTTC.

The rearrangement uses TRBV28 and TRBJ1-5, with no clear D. Per germline, CDR1 MDHEN and CDR2 SYDVKM. The germline V and J ends were trimmed by 1 base and 0 bases, with 7 bases remaining between them. The CDR3 contains 15 residues. The CDR3 sequence: CASSLYRNSNQPQHF. The CDR3 DNA reads TGTGCCAGCAGTTTATATCGCAATAGCAATCAGCCCCAGCATTTT. Variable domain in full (rest from reference TRBV28 and TRBJ1-5): DVKVTQSSRYLVKRTGEKVFLECVQDMDHENMFWYRQDPGLGLRLIYFSYDVKMKEKGDIPEGYSVSREKKERFSLILESASTNQTSMYLCASSLYRNSNQPQHFGDGTRLSIL.

This clone is labeled as medium-sized. The chain combines TRBV6-1 with TRBJ1-1; D is undetermined. Germline V CDR1 and CDR2: MNHNS, SASEGT. Trimming took off 8 bases at V and 1 base at J, with 11 bases between the two ends. The CDR3 contains 13 residues. The chain's CDR3 is CASLASQNTEAFF. The CDR3 nucleotides read TGTGCCAGCCTCGCATCCCAGAACACTGAAGCTTTCTTT.

This clone was found many times. Here the CDR3 DNA reads TGTGCCAGCAGCCATCATATGGTAGGCGAGCAGTTCTTC. Translation: CASSHHMVGEQFF. The chain carries TRBV14 and TRBJ2-1; D unresolved. The CDR3 consists of 13 residues. In germline, CDR1 is SGHDN, CDR2 FVKESK. Trimming left V 3 bases short and J 10 bases short, with 13 bases between. Complete variable domain (other parts from reference TRBV14 and TRBJ2-1): EAGVTQFPSHSVIEKGQTVTLRCDPISGHDNLYWYRRVMGKEIKFLLHFVKESKQDESGMPNNRFLAERTGGTYSTLKVQPAELEDSGVYFCASSHHMVGEQFFGPGTRLTVL.

This chain joins TRBV7-8 and TRBJ2-3, with 10 bases aligning to TRBD2. With 4 bases clipped from V and 3 bases from J, the junction kept 4 bases outside the gene matches. CDR3 size: 15 residues. Germline values: CDR1 SGHVS, CDR2 FQNEAQ. CDR3 region: CASSSSGSGTDTQYF. CDR3 nucleotides: TGTGCCAGCAGCTCTAGCGGGAGTGGGACAGATACGCAGTATTTT.